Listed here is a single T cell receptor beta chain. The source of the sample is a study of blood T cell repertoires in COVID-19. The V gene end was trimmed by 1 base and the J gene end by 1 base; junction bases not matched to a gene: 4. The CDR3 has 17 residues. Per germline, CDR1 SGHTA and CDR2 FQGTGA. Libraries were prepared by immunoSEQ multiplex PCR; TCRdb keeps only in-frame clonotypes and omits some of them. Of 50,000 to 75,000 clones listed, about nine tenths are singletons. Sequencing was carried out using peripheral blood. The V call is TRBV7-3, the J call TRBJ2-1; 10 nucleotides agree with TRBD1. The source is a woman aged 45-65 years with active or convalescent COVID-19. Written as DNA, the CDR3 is TGTGCCAGCAGCTTAATCGACAGGGGGCGGTCCTACAATGAGCAGTTCTTC. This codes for CASSLIDRGRSYNEQFF.